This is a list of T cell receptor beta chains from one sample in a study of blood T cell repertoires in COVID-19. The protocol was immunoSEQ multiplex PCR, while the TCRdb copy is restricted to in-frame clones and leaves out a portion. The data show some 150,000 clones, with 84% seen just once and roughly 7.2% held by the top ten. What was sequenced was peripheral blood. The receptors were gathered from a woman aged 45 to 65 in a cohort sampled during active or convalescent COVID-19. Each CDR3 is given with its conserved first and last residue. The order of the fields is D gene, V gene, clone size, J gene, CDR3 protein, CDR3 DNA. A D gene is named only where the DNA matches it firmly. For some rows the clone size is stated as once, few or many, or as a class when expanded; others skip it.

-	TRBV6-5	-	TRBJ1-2	CASSYTGTRAYGYTF	TGTGCCAGCAGTTACACCGGGACAAGAGCCTATGGCTACACCTTC
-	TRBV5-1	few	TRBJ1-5	CASARGEANQPQHF	TGCGCCAGTGCGCGGGGGGAAGCCAATCAGCCCCAGCATTTT
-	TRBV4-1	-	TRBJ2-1	CASSQAWAWGGERSGTYNEQFF	TGCGCCAGCAGCCAAGCTTGGGCTTGGGGGGGCGAGCGATCAGGTACCTACAATGAGCAGTTCTTC
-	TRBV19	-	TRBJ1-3	CASSSSGVKGNTIYF	TGTGCCAGTAGTAGCTCCGGGGTGAAGGGAAACACCATATATTTT
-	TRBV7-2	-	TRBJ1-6	CASSSLDRIYNSPLHF	TGTGCCAGCAGTTCGCTGGACAGAATTTATAATTCACCCCTCCACTTT
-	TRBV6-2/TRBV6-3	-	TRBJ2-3	CASSYEARAQYF	TGTGCCAGCAGTTACGAGGCGAGGGCGCAGTATTTT
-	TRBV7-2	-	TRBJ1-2	CASSRGEAGYTF	TGTGCCAGCAGTCGCGGAGAGGCTGGCTACACCTTC
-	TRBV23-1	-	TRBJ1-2	CASSQRRGRGYTF	TGCGCCAGCAGTCAACGCCGGGGGAGAGGCTACACCTTC
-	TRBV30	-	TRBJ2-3	CAADYSGDTQYF	TGTGCCGCGGACTATTCGGGAGATACGCAGTATTTT
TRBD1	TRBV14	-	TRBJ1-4	CASSPSRSQGAGGKLFF	TGTGCCAGCAGCCCTTCTAGATCCCAGGGGGCCGGGGGAAAACTGTTTTTT
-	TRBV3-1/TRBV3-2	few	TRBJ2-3	CASSQDRLTDTQYF	TGTGCCAGCAGCCAAGATCGACTGACAGATACGCAGTATTTT
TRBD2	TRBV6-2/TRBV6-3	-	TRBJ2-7	CASSYGASGGSYEQYF	TGTGCCAGCAGTTATGGGGCTAGCGGGGGGTCCTACGAGCAGTACTTC
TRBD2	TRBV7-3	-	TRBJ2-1	CASSPRLAGGSLDNNEQFF	TGTGCCAGCAGCCCAAGACTAGCGGGGGGATCTTTAGACAACAATGAGCAGTTCTTC
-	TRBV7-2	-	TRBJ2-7	CASSPYWAGSAEQYF	TGTGCCAGCAGCCCCTACTGGGCAGGGTCAGCCGAGCAGTACTTC
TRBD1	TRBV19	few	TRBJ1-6	CASGDRALSSPLHF	TGTGCCAGTGGGGACAGGGCCCTGAGTTCACCCCTCCACTTT
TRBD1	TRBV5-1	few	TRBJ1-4	CASSGTGGPNEKLFF	TGCGCCAGCAGCGGGACAGGGGGCCCTAATGAAAAACTGTTTTTT
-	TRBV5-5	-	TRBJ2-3	CASSLLPHRALTDTQYF	TGTGCCAGCAGCTTGTTGCCCCACAGGGCGCTGACAGATACGCAGTATTTT
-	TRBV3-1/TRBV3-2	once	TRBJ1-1	CASSQGTRMNTEAFF	TGTGCCAGCAGCCAGGGGACACGCATGAACACTGAAGCTTTCTTT
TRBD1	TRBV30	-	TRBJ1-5	CAWSAGGGTGQPQHF	TGTGCCTGGAGTGCAGGGGGGGGGACAGGTCAGCCCCAGCATTTT
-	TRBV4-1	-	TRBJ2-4	CASSQTMTIPSSLAKNIQYF	TGCGCCAGCAGCCAAACCATGACTATCCCCTCCTCCCTAGCCAAAAACATTCAGTACTTC
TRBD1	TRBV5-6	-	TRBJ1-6	CASSLGQGNSPLHF	TGTGCCAGCAGCTTGGGACAGGGCAATTCACCCCTCCACTTT
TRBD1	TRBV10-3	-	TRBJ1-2	CAISDRGPGYTF	TGTGCCATCAGTGACAGGGGGCCCGGCTACACCTTC
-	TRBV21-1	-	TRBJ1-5	CATRRGQEPQHF	TGTGCCACACGGAGGGGGCAGGAGCCCCAGCATTTT
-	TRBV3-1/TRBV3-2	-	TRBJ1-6	CASSPRGYNSPLHF	TGTGCCAGCAGCCCGCGGGGCTATAATTCACCCCTCCACTTT
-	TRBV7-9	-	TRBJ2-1	CASSLFEGSPYNEQFF	TGTGCCAGCAGCTTATTTGAGGGTTCCCCCTACAATGAGCAGTTCTTC
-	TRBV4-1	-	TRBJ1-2	CASSQPQSSIPNYGYTF	TGCGCCAGCAGCCAACCGCAGTCATCAATTCCTAACTATGGCTACACCTTC
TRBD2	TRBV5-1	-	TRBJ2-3	CASTPLGGFTDTQYF	TGCGCCAGCACCCCCTTGGGGGGGTTCACAGATACGCAGTATTTT
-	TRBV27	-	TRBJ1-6	CASKGGADNSPLHF	TGTGCCAGCAAGGGGGGGGCAGATAATTCACCCCTCCACTTT
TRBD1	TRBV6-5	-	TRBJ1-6	CASTRDRGNSPLHF	TGTGCCAGCACTCGAGACAGGGGGAATTCACCCCTCCACTTT
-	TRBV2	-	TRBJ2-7	CASNSGTYEQYF	TGTGCCAGCAATAGCGGAACCTACGAGCAGTACTTC
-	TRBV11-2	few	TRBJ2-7	CASTFSLNYEQYF	TGTGCCAGCACCTTTTCACTGAACTACGAGCAGTACTTC
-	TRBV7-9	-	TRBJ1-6	CASSPLFTGSRSPLHF	TGTGCCAGCAGCCCGCTATTTACAGGGTCTCGCTCACCCCTCCACTTT
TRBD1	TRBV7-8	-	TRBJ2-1	CASSLEQGSLTYNEQFF	TGTGCCAGCAGCTTAGAACAGGGGAGCCTCACCTACAATGAGCAGTTCTTC
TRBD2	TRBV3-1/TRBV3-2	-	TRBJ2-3	CASSSGGLITDTQYF	TGTGCCAGCAGCTCGGGGGGGCTCATCACAGATACGCAGTATTTT
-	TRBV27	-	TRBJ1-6	CASSLEPTLLNSPLHF	TGTGCCAGCAGTTTGGAGCCCACATTACTTAATTCACCCCTCCACTTT
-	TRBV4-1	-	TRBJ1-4	CASSPSGAGSGEKLFF	TGCGCCAGCAGCCCCTCAGGGGCAGGGTCTGGAGAAAAACTGTTTTTT
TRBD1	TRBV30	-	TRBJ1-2	CAWSEQGDGGYTF	TGTGCCTGGAGTGAGCAGGGGGACGGTGGCTACACCTTC
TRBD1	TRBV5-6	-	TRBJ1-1	CASSWTGTGREYTEAFF	TGTGCCAGCAGCTGGACCGGGACAGGCCGGGAATACACTGAAGCTTTCTTT
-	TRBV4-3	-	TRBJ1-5	CASSAEAGENQPQHF	TGCGCCAGCAGCGCCGAGGCAGGGGAAAATCAGCCCCAGCATTTT
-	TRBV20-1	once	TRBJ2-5	CSAYRGETQYF	TGCAGTGCTTATAGGGGTGAGACCCAGTACTTC
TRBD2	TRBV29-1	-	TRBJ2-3	CSAGTSGASSTDTQYF	TGCAGCGCCGGGACTAGCGGGGCCTCTAGCACAGATACGCAGTATTTT
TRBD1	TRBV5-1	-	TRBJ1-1	CASSLAQGVYTEAFF	TGCGCCAGCAGCTTGGCTCAGGGGGTTTACACTGAAGCTTTCTTT
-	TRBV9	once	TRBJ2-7	CASSVSGSDYEQYF	TGTGCCAGCAGCGTGAGCGGGTCTGACTACGAGCAGTACTTC
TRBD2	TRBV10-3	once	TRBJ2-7	CAISGPTSTYEQYF	TGTGCCATCAGTGGGCCGACTAGCACCTACGAGCAGTACTTC
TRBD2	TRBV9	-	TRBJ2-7	CASSLSTSGSYEQYF	TGTGCCAGCAGCCTCTCAACTAGCGGGTCCTACGAGCAGTACTTC
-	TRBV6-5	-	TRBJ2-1	CASIRDSNSDEQFF	TGTGCCAGCATCCGGGACTCGAATTCGGATGAGCAGTTCTTC
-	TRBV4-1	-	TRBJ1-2	CASSRIATDYGYTF	TGCGCCAGCAGCCGAATAGCAACCGACTATGGCTACACCTTC
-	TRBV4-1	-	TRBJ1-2	CASSQGGIADYGYTF	TGCGCCAGCAGCCAAGGAGGGATCGCAGACTATGGCTACACCTTC
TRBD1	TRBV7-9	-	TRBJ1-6	CASSQGDRGRSPLHF	TGTGCCAGCAGCCAGGGGGACAGGGGGAGATCACCCCTCCACTTT